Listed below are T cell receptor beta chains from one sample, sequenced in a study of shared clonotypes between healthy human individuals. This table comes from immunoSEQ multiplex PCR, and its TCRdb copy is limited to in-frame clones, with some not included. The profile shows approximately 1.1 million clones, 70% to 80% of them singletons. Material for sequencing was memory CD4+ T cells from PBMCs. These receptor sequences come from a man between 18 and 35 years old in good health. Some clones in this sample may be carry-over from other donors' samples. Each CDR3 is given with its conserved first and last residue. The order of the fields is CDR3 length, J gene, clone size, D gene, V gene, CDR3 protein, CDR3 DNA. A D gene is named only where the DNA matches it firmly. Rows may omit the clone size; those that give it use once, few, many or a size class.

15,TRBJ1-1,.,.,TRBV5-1,CASSLQGGMNTEAFF,TGCGCCAGCAGCTTGCAGGGAGGAATGAACACTGAAGCTTTCTTT
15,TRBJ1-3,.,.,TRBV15,CATSRGADSGNTIYF,TGTGCCACCAGCAGAGGGGCGGACTCTGGAAACACCATATATTTT
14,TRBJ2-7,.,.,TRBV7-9,CASSLGQASYEQYF,TGTGCCAGCAGCTTAGGACAGGCCTCCTACGAGCAGTACTTC
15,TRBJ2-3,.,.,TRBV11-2,CASSLNTGSTDTQYF,TGTGCCAGCAGCTTAAATACTGGTAGCACAGATACGCAGTATTTT
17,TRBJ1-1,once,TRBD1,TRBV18,CASSGERTGAMNTEAFF,TGTGCCAGCTCAGGCGAACGGACAGGGGCGATGAACACTGAAGCTTTCTTT
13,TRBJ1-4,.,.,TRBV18,CASSPGTNEKLFF,TGTGCCAGCTCACCAGGGACAAATGAAAAACTGTTTTTT
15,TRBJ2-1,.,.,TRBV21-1,CASSERGLLNNEQFF,TGTGCCAGCAGCGAGCGGGGCCTCTTAAACAATGAGCAGTTCTTC
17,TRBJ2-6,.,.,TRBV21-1,CASPAAKTGLRSNFLTF,TGTGCCAGCCCAGCGGCTAAGACGGGTCTACGATCCAACTTCCTGACTTTC
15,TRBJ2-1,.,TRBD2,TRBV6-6,CASSPRGGGYNEQFF,TGTGCCAGCAGTCCACGGGGCGGGGGGTACAATGAGCAGTTCTTC
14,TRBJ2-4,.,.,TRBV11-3,CASSPGTQTPIQYF,TGTGCCAGCAGCCCCGGGACTCAGACACCGATTCAGTACTTC
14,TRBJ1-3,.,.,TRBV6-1,CASSEGGPGNTIYF,TGTGCCAGCAGTGAAGGGGGACCGGGAAACACCATATATTTT
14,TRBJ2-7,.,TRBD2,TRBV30,CAWSVAGGTYEQYF,TGTGCCTGGAGTGTGGCGGGAGGAACCTACGAGCAGTACTTC
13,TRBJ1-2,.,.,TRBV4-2,CASSQAPSYGYTF,TGTGCCAGCAGCCAAGCCCCATCTTATGGCTACACCTTC
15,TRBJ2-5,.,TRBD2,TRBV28,CASVLAGGRGETQYF,TGTGCCAGCGTTCTAGCGGGAGGACGGGGAGAGACCCAGTACTTC
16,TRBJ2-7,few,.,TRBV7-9,CASSRGAGTYSYEQYF,TGTGCCAGCAGCCGGGGGGCGGGAACCTACTCCTACGAGCAGTACTTC
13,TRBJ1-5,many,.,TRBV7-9,CASSQQINQPQHF,TGTGCCAGCAGCCAACAAATTAATCAGCCCCAGCATTTT
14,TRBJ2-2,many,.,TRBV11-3,CASSFRTQGAELFF,TGTGCCAGCAGCTTTAGGACACAGGGCGCGGAGCTGTTTTTT
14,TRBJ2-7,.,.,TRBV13,CASSSRGGSYEQYF,TGTGCCAGCAGCTCCCGGGGCGGATCCTACGAGCAGTACTTC
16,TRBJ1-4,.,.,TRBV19,CASSIDSSLNVGKLFF,TGTGCCAGTAGTATAGATTCCAGCCTGAACGTGGGAAAACTGTTTTTT
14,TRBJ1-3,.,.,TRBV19,CAVEERSSGNTIYF,TGTGCCGTCGAGGAGAGGTCCTCTGGAAACACCATATATTTT
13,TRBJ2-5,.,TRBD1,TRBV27,CASSLQGEETQYF,TGTGCCAGCAGTTTACAGGGGGAGGAGACCCAGTACTTC
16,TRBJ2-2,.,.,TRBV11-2,CASSLGRGSNTGELFF,TGTGCCAGCAGCTTAGGACGGGGGAGTAACACCGGGGAGCTGTTTTTT
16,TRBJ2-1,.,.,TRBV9,CASSARALKMEDEQFF,TGTGCCAGCAGCGCCCGGGCTCTAAAAATGGAAGATGAGCAGTTCTTC
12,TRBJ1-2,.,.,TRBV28,CASSPPGFGYTF,TGTGCCAGCAGTCCACCAGGGTTCGGCTACACCTTC
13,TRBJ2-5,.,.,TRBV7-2,CASSSRPQETQYF,TGTGCCAGCAGCTCCCGTCCCCAAGAGACCCAGTACTTC
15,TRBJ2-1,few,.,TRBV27,CASSPGLPRNNEQFF,TGTGCCAGCAGTCCGGGACTTCCTCGGAACAATGAGCAGTTCTTC
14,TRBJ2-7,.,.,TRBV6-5,CASRYGSLTYEQYF,TGTGCCAGCAGATATGGGAGCCTGACCTACGAGCAGTACTTC
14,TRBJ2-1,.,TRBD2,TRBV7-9,CASSGRVGDNEQFF,TGTGCCAGCAGCGGGAGGGTAGGGGACAATGAGCAGTTCTTC
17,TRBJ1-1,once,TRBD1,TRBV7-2,CASTPGPGQGRNTEAFF,TGTGCCAGCACCCCCGGGCCGGGACAGGGCAGGAACACTGAAGCTTTCTTT
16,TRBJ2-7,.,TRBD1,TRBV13,CASSPGPGQGTYEQYF,TGTGCCAGCAGTCCCGGACCGGGACAGGGGACCTACGAGCAGTACTTC
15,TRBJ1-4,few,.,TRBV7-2,CASSYRGFTNEKLFF,TGTGCCAGCTCTTACCGGGGGTTCACTAATGAAAAACTGTTTTTT
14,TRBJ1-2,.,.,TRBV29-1,CSVEGRGANYGYTF,TGCAGCGTTGAGGGCCGGGGCGCTAACTATGGCTACACCTTC
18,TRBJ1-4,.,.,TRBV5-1,CASSPRTVEHATNEKLFF,TGCGCCAGCAGTCCCCGGACGGTGGAACATGCAACTAATGAAAAACTGTTTTTT
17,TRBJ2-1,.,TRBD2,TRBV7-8,CASSPRPSGRAYNEQFF,TGTGCCAGCAGCCCGCGACCTAGCGGGAGGGCGTACAATGAGCAGTTCTTC